The clone carrying this TCR beta chain showed up just once. Its antigen is currently unknown. The sample originates from a study of cytomegalovirus exposure and HLA in healthy donors. Primers included in the PCR were 60 Vbeta and 13 Jbeta primers. TCRdb keeps only in-frame clones here, not all; method: immunoSEQ multiplex PCR. Among about 120,000 clones listed, less than 80% were seen once. Study-wide findings and caveats: Data from an earlier analysis indicated that most TCR beta V segments were productive either about 87% or about 30% of the time. A later analysis associated 16,951 TCR beta sequences with HLA alleles at a 0.05 false discovery rate.

Trimming pared 4 bases from V and 1 base from J, leaving 10 bases between. The CDR3 totals 14 residues. Germline values: CDR1 SGHTA, CDR2 FQGNSA. The V gene is TRBV7-2, the J gene TRBJ2-5; a possible D gene is TRBD1 (6 bases). This sequence originates from a woman in her thirties or forties in good health and CMV-seropositive. The source material was PBMCs. The CDR3 nucleotides are TGTGCCAGCAGCTCGGGACACAGCCAAGAGACCCAGTACTTC. Amino acids: CASSSGHSQETQYF.